This T cell receptor beta chain came from a study of cytomegalovirus exposure and HLA in healthy donors. Study-wide results and caveats: Common viral pathogens seemed, in a later analysis, to connect with several of the most significant clusters.

Amplification used 60 Vbeta primers and 13 Jbeta primers. Libraries were prepared by immunoSEQ multiplex PCR; TCRdb keeps only in-frame clonotypes and omits some of them. Here the sample spans approximately 130,000 clones, about 8.6% being singletons. CDR1 is MNHNY and CDR2 is SVGAGI in the germline V gene (reference sequence). V lost 2 bases and J 0 bases, leaving 8 bases between the germline ends. CDR3 size: 14 residues. As regards this clone: The antigen remains undetermined.

The genes are TRBV6-6 and TRBJ2-7; a weak D match, TRBD2 (6 bases). Sequencing used PBMCs. The sequence came from a middle-aged woman in good health and CMV-seropositive. The CDR3 here is CASSYTSSSYEQYF. For the CDR3, the DNA is TGTGCCAGCAGTTACACTAGCAGCTCCTACGAGCAGTACTTC.